This T cell receptor (beta chain) was recovered during a study of T-cell memory formation after mild COVID-19 (dated by TCRdb to the early 2020s). With respect to the entire study: Most TCR sequence clusters were specific to one of the two donors. Two young, previously healthy adult volunteers made up the cohort, one male and one female. In two donors, T-cell clones that expanded and contracted after mild COVID-19 were followed by sequencing TCRalpha and TCRbeta repertoires longitudinally. Points the paper makes about the study in general: Contracting CD4+ clones were found mainly in CM and EM memory subsets, while CD8+ clones were enriched in EMRA. Some responding clones were detected in pre-infection memory, which suggested that pre-existing cross-reactive memory T cells had joined the SARS-CoV-2 response. From day 15 to 85, contracting clones showed balanced CD4/CD8 phenotypes, whereas a second wave of clones that expanded from day 15 to 37 leaned towards CD4+. SARS-CoV-2 specificity of the second-wave clones peaking on day 37 was not confirmed. The study included only a couple of mild cases, and larger cohorts that include severe cases with pre-infection samples were judged to be necessary.

PBMCs were isolated by Ficoll-Paque density gradient centrifugation. As regards this clonotype: No antigen is known for it. Base qualities are not recorded, but no much larger clone differs from it by a single base.

Reads for this sample came from an Illumina NovaSeq 6000. Using 5'RACE with constant-segment primers, TCRalpha and TCRbeta cDNA libraries were constructed, with sample barcodes and unique molecular identifiers added in the process. RNA was extracted from every sample with Trizol reagent. Libraries were amplified in two PCR steps, with a second sample barcode and Illumina TruSeq adapters added in the second step. Libraries were sequenced on an Illumina NovaSeq with 2 x 150 bp paired-end reads. In the paper's pipeline: Demultiplexing of reads and collapsing into UMI-guided consensus sequences were performed with migec v1.2.7. Using mixcr v2.1.11, UMI consensuses were aligned to TRA and TRB V and J templates and then assembled into clonotypes. Expanded or contracted clonotypes were those called significant by both edgeR and NoisET, with noise models trained on biological replicates. edgeR calls used a false discovery rate-adjusted p below 0.01 and a log2 fold-change threshold of 1. As an exploratory analysis of dynamics, max-normalized trajectories of the 1000 most abundant clonotypes were examined by PCA with hierarchical clustering. The CD4 or CD8 phenotype of responding clones was assigned using the separately sequenced CD4+ and CD8+ repertoires. Using fastp trimming at Q25 and MiXCR clonotype assembly, TCRdb reanalyzed the public sequencing data and kept in-frame beta chains. Identical CDR3 protein sequences are pooled into one entry, listed with their most common genes and DNA. The V and J calls were determined by TCRdb, not by the authors. The sample data list 140,000 to 150,000 distinct CDR3 sequences, and approximately 25% of these were observed just once. The ten most abundant clones make up approximately 25% of the sample.

The junction carries 13 bases between V and J, which are trimmed by 4 bases and 3 bases respectively. As encoded in the germline V gene, CDR1 is MGHRA while CDR2 is YSYEKL. Taken from cysteine to phenylalanine, the CDR3 has 14 residues. Only the CDR3 region is kept as DNA, spanning 42 bases read in frame from base 1. This receptor chain uses TRBV4-1 and TRBJ2-7; TRBD1 is possibly the D segment (6 matching bases). Sequenced material: PBMCs or a T cell subset sorted from them (not recorded which). The TCR sequence derives from an adult woman who had mild COVID-19 (a few samples of this study predate the infection). The sample titles of this study are shuffled in the database, so cell type and time point are left out; the donor was told from shared clones. The CDR3 reads as follows: CASSPVDSFYEQYF. The sequenced DNA: TGCGCCAGCAGCCCCGTGGACAGTTTCTACGAGCAGTACTTC.